This TCR beta chain was retrieved from a study of T cells in localized non-small cell lung cancer. Trimming pared 4 bases from V and 0 bases from J, leaving 11 bases between. Germline CDR1 is SGHKS and CDR2 is YYEKEE (reference sequence). There are 15 residues in the CDR3. Here immunoSEQ multiplex PCR was the method, and the copy in TCRdb shows in-frame clones only, minus some. The table shows 20,000 to 25,000 clones, with more than 85% occurring only once. The receptor comes from a man aged 40 to 75 with stage II squamous cell lung carcinoma. The gene calls are TRBV5-5 and TRBJ1-3; D might be TRBD1 (5 bases). The starting material was PBMCs, obtained before any cancer treatment. The CDR3 is CASSTGPTSGNTIYF. In DNA form, the CDR3 reads TGTGCCAGCAGCACGGGACCGACCTCTGGAAACACCATATATTTT.